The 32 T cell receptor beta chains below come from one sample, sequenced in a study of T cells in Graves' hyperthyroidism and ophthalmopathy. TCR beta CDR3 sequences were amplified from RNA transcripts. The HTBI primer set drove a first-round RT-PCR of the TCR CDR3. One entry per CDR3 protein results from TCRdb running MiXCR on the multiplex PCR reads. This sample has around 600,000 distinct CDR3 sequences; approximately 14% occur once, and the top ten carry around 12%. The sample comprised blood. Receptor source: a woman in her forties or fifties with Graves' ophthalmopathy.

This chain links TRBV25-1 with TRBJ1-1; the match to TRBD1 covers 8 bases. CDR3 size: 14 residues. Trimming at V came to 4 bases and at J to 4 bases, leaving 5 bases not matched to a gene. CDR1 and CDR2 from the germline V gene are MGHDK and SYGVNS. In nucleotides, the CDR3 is TGTGCCAGCAGTGCTGGACAGGGAACCACTGAAGCTTTCTTT. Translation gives CASSAGQGTTEAFF.

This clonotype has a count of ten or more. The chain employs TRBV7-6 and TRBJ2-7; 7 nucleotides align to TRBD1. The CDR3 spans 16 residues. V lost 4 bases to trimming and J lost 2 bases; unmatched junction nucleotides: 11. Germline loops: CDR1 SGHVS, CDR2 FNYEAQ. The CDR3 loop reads CASSSPRWQGAYEQYF. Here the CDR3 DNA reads TGTGCCAGCAGCTCCCCTCGGTGGCAGGGGGCCTACGAGCAGTACTTC.

The CDR3 DNA follows: TGTGCCAGCAGTGATGAAGCGGGAGCTCACAATGAGCAGTTCTTC. This gives the protein CASSDEAGAHNEQFF. V is TRBV2 and J is TRBJ2-1, with 8 nucleotides matching TRBD2. This CDR3 is built from 15 residues. Germline loops: CDR1 SNHLY, CDR2 FYNNEI. The junction had 6 bases not matched to a gene; V was cut back by 3 bases and J by 5 bases. Supplemented by reference TRBV2 and TRBJ2-1, the full variable domain reads EPEVTQTPSHQVTQMGQEVILRCVPISNHLYFYWYRQILGQKVEFLVSFYNNEISEKSEIFDDQFSVERPDGSNFTLKIRSTKLEDSAMYFCASSDEAGAHNEQFFGPGTRLTVL.

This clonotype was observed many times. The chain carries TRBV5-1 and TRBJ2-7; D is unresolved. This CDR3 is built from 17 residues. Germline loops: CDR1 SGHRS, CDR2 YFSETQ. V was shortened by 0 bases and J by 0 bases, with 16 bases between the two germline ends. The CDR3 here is CASSLAPSLSGSYEQYF. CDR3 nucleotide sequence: TGCGCCAGCAGCTTGGCGCCAAGTCTATCGGGCTCCTACGAGCAGTACTTC.

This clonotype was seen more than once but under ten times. CDR3 in DNA: TGCAGTGCCCCCCCGGGACAGGGCGTGGGTAACTATGGCTACACCTTC. Translated: CSAPPGQGVGNYGYTF. The chain has TRBV20-1 and TRBJ1-2, with 9 bases lining up with TRBD1. Trimming took 6 bases from V and 1 from J; bases not matched to a gene: 12. The CDR3 consists of 16 residues. CDR1 DFQATT and CDR2 SNEGSKA come from the germline V gene (reference sequence).

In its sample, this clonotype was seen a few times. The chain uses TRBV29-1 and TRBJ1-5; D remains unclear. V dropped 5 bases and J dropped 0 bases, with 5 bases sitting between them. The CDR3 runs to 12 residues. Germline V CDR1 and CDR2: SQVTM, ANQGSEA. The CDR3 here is CSVKDSNQPQHF. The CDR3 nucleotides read TGCAGCGTTAAGGATAGCAATCAGCCCCAGCATTTT.

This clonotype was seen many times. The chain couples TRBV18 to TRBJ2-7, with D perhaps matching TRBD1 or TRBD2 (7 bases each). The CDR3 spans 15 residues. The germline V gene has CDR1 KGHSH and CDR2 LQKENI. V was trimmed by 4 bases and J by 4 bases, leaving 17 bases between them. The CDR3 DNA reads TGTGCCAGCTCACTCAGACAGGGAGGGTCGTACGAGCAGTACTTC. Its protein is CASSLRQGGSYEQYF.

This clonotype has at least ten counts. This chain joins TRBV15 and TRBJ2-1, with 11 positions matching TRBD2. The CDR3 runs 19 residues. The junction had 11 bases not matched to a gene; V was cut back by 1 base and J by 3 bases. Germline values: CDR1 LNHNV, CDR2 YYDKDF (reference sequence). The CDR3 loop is CATSRGSSGRRALYNEQFF. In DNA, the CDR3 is TGTGCCACCAGCAGAGGTTCTAGCGGGAGGAGGGCACTCTACAATGAGCAGTTCTTC. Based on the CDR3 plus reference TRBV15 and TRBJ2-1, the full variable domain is DAMVIQNPRYQVTQFGKPVTLSCSQTLNHNVMYWYQQKSSQAPKLLFHYYDKDFNNEADTPDNFQSRRPNTSFCFLDIRSPGLGDTAMYLCATSRGSSGRRALYNEQFFGPGTRLTVL.

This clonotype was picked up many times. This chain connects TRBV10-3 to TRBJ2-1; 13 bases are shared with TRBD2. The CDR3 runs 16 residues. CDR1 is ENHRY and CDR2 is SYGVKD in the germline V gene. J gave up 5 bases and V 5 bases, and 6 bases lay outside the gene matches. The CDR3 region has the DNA TGTGCCATCAGTTCACGGACTAGCGGGGGAGACAATGAGCAGTTCTTC. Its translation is CAISSRTSGGDNEQFF.

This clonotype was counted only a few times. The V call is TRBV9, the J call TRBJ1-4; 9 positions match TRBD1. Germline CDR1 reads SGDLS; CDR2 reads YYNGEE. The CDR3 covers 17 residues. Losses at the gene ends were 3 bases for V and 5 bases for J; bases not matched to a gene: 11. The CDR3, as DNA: TGTGCCAGCAGCGCAGCCCCCGGGACAGGGCGGAATGAAAAACTGTTTTTT. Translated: CASSAAPGTGRNEKLFF.

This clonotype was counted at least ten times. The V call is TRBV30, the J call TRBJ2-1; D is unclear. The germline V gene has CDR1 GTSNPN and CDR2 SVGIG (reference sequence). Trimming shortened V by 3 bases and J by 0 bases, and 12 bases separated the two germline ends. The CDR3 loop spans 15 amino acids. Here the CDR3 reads CAWSYDSSSYNEQFF. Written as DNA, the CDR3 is TGTGCCTGGAGCTATGACTCGAGCTCCTACAATGAGCAGTTCTTC.

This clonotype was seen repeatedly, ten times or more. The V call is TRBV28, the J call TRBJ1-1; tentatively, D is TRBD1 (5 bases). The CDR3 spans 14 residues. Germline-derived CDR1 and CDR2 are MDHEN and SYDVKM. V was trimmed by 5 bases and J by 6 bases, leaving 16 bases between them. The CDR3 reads CASSPRPGASEAFF. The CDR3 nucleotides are TGTGCCAGCAGTCCCCGACCCGGGGCATCTGAAGCTTTCTTT.

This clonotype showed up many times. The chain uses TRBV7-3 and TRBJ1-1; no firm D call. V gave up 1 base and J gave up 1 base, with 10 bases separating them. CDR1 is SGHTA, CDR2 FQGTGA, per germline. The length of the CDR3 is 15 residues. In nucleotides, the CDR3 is TGTGCCAGCAGCTTAAATGGCAGGCCGAACACTGAAGCTTTCTTT. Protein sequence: CASSLNGRPNTEAFF.

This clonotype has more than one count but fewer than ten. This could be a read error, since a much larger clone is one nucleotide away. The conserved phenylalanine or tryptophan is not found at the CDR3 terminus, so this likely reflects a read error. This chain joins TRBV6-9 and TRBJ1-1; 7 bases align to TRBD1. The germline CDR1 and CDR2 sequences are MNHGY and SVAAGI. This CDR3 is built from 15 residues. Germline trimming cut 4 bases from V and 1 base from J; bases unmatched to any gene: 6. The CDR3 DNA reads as TGTGCCAGCAGTTCGCGACAGGGCAAGAACACTGAAGCTTTCTCT. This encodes CASSSRQGKNTEAFS.

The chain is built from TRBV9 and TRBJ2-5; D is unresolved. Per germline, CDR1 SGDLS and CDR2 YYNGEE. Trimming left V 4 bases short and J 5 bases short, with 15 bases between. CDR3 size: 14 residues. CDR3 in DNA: TGTGCCAGCAGCCCCACCCCCGCTTTTGAGACCCAGTACTTC. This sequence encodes CASSPTPAFETQYF.

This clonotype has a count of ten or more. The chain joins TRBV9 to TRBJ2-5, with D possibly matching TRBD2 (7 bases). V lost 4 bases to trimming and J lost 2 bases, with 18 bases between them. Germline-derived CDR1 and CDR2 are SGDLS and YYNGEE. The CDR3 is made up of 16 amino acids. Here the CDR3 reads CASSLEGGRSQETQYF. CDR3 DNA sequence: TGTGCCAGCAGCTTGGAGGGGGGGCGGAGTCAAGAGACCCAGTACTTC. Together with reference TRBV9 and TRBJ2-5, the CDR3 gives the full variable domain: DSGVTQTPKHLITATGQRVTLRCSPRSGDLSVYWYQQSLDQGLQFLIQYYNGEERAKGNILERFSAQQFPDLHSELNLSSLELGDSALYFCASSLEGGRSQETQYFGPGTRLLVL.

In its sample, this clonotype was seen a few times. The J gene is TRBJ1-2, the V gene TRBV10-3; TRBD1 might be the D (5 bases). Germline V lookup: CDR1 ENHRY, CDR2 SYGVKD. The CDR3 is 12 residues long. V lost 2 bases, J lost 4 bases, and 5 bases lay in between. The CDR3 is CAISETGYGYTF. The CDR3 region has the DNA TGTGCCATCAGTGAGACAGGCTATGGCTACACCTTC.

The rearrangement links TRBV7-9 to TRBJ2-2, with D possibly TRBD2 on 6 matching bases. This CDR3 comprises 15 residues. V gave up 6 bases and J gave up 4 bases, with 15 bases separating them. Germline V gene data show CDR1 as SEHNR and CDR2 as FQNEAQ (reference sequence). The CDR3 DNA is TGTGCCAGCAGATTCGGGGGAGATTCCACCGGGGAGCTGTTTTTT. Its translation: CASRFGGDSTGELFF.

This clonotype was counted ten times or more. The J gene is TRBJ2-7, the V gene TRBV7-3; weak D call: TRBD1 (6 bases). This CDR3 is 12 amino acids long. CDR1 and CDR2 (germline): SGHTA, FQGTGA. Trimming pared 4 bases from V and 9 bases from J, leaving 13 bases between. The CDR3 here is CASSSHRAGQYF. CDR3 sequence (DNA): TGTGCCAGCAGCTCCCACAGGGCTGGGCAGTACTTC.

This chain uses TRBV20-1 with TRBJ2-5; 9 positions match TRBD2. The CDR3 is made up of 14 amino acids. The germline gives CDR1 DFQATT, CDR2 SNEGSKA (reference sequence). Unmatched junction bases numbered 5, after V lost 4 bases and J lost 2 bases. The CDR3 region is CSATPTSGQETQYF. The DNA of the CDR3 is TGCAGTGCTACTCCGACTAGCGGACAAGAGACCCAGTACTTC.

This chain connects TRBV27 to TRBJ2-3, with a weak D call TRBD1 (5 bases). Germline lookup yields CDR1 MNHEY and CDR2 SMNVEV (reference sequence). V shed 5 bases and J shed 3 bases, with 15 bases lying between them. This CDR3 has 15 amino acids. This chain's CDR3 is CASSPGHGRTDTQYF. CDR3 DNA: TGTGCCAGCAGTCCCGGACATGGGCGAACAGATACGCAGTATTTT.

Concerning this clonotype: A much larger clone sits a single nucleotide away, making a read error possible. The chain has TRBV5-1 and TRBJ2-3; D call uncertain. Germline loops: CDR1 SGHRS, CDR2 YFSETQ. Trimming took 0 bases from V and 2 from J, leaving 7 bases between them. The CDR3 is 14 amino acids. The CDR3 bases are TGCGCCAGCAGCTTGGACGGAATCACAGATACGCAGTATTTT. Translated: CASSLDGITDTQYF.

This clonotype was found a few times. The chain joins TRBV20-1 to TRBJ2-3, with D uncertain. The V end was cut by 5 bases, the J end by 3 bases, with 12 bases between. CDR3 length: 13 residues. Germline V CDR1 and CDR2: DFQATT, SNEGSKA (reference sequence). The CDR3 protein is CSAEVVGTDTQYF. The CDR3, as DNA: TGCAGTGCTGAGGTAGTGGGGACAGATACGCAGTATTTT.

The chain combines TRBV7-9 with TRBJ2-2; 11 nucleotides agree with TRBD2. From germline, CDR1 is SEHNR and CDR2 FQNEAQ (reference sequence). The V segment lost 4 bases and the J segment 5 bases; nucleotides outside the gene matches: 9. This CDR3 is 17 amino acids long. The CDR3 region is CASSSILAGAHTGELFF. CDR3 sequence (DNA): TGTGCCAGCAGCTCGATACTAGCGGGAGCCCATACCGGGGAGCTGTTTTTT.

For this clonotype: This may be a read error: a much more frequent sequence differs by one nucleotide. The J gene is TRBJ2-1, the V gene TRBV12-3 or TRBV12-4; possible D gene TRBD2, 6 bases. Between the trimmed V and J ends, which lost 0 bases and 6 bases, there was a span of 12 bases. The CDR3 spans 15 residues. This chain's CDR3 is CASSLAAGGLNEQFF. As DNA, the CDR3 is TGTGCCAGCAGTTTAGCGGCAGGAGGGCTCAATGAGCAGTTCTTC.

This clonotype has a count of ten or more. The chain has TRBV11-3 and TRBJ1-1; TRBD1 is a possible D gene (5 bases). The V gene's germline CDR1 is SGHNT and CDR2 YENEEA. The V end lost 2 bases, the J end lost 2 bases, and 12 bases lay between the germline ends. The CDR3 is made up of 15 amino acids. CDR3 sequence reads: CASSLKGRVNTEAFF. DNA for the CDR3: TGTGCCAGCAGCTTAAAGGGGAGAGTAAACACTGAAGCTTTCTTT.

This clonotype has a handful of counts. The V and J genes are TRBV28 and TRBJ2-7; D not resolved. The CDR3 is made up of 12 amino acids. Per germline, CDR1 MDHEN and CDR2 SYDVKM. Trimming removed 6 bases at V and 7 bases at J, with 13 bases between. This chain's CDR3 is CASSLDSREQYF. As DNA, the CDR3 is TGTGCCAGCAGCCTCGATTCGAGGGAGCAGTACTTC.

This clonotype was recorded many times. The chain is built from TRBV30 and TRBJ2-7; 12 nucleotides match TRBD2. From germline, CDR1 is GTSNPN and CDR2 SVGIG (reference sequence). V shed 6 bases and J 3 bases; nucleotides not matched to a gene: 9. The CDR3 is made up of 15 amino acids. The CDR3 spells CACSPGTSGLYEQYF. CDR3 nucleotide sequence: TGTGCCTGCTCCCCCGGGACTAGCGGGCTCTACGAGCAGTACTTC.

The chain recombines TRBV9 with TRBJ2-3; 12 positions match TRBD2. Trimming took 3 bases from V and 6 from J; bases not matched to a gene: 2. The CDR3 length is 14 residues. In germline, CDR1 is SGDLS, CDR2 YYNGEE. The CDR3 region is CASSETSGSDTQYF. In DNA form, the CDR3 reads TGTGCCAGCAGCGAGACTAGCGGGAGTGATACGCAGTATTTT. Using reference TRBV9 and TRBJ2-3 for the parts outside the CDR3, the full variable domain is DSGVTQTPKHLITATGQRVTLRCSPRSGDLSVYWYQQSLDQGLQFLIQYYNGEERAKGNILERFSAQQFPDLHSELNLSSLELGDSALYFCASSETSGSDTQYFGPGTRLTVL.

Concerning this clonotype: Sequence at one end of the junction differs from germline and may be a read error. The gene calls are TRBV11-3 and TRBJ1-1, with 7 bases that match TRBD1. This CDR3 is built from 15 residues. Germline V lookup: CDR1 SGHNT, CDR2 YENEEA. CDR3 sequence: CASSTTGTVNTEAFF. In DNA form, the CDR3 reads TGTGCCAGCAGCACAACTGGGACAGTGAACACTGAAGCCTTCTTT.

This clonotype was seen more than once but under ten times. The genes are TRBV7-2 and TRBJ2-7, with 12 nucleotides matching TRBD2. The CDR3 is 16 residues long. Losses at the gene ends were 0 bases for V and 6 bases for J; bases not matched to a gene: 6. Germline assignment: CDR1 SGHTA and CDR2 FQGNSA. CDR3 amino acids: CASSLARTSGNGEQYF. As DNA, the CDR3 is TGTGCCAGCAGCTTAGCCCGGACTAGCGGGAATGGCGAGCAGTACTTC. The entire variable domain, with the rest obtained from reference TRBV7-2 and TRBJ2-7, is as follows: GAGVSQSPSNKVTEKGKDVELRCDPISGHTALYWYRQSLGQGLEFLIYFQGNSAPDKSGLPSDRFSAERTGGSVSTLTIQRTQQEDSAVYLCASSLARTSGNGEQYFGPGTRLTVT.

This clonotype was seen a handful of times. The CDR3 reads CSVEDLHNYGYTF. CDR3 nucleotide sequence: TGCAGCGTTGAAGATCTACACAACTATGGCTACACCTTC. This sequence joins TRBV29-1 and TRBJ1-2; D unclear. The CDR3 has 13 residues. Trimming shortened V by 0 bases and J by 2 bases, and 7 bases separated the two germline ends. Germline-derived CDR1 and CDR2 are SQVTM and ANQGSEA.